This TCR beta chain was profiled in a study of blood T cell repertoires in COVID-19. Study-level background: The United States, Italy and Spain provided the acute and convalescent COVID-19 samples.

In the authors' workflow: How many nucleated cells were present was estimated from reference gene primer amplification. Profiling relied on immunoSEQ multiplex PCR, and the TCRdb table lists in-frame clones only, not all of them. Clone size and the V and J calls come from that table; the DNA yielded D and trimming. The sample holds around 130,000 clones, more than 80% seen once. This CDR3 has 16 amino acids. V lost 2 bases and J lost 4, with 14 bases in between. Germline V gene lookup returns CDR1 SEHNR and CDR2 FQNEAQ (reference sequence). Sequencing input: peripheral blood. The V call is TRBV7-9, the J call TRBJ2-2, with D possibly matching TRBD1 (5 bases). The source is a human donor in a cohort sampled during active COVID-19. DNA of the CDR3: TGTGCCAGCAGCTTACCCCGTGGGCAGGGCACCGGGGAGCTGTTTTTT. Amino acids: CASSLPRGQGTGELFF.